The 24 T cell receptor beta chains presented below share a single source sample, sequenced in a study of blood T cells in healthy people across ages. A second PCR, run for about 7 to 11 cycles, used a sample-barcoded 5' primer plus a J-beta primer mix. TCRdb analysed the 5' RACE reads with MiXCR anew, one entry per CDR3 protein. The table has 1.5 million to 2 million distinct CDR3 sequences, roughly 43% seen once. Sequenced material: blood. Receptors originate from a human donor in good health.

As for this clonotype: In this CDR3 the conserved last residue, phenylalanine or tryptophan, is missing, so a read error is likely. The gene calls are TRBV25-1 and TRBJ1-6; the match to TRBD1 covers 7 bases. Germline V gene sequence: CDR1 MGHDK, CDR2 SYGVNS. V trimming: 8 bases; J trimming: 9 bases; junction bases outside the gene matches: 13. The CDR3 has 15 residues. For the CDR3, the DNA is TGTGCCAGCGGTGGCGCCGACAGGGATACTTCACCCCTCCACGTT. This gives the protein CASGGADRDTSPLHV.

This clonotype showed up just a few times. V usage is TRBV7-9 and J usage is TRBJ2-3; D is ambiguous. The germline V gene encodes CDR1 SEHNR and CDR2 FQNEAQ (reference sequence). V dropped 6 bases and J dropped 5 bases, with 9 bases sitting between them. This CDR3 spans 12 amino acids. The CDR3 sequence: CASRSTLDTQYF. The CDR3 DNA reads TGTGCCAGCAGAAGCACCCTAGATACGCAGTATTTT.

This clonotype was seen a handful of times. One junction end disagrees with the germline gene, perhaps due to a read error. This chain links TRBV12-3 or TRBV12-4 with TRBJ2-1; 8 positions agree with TRBD2. The CDR3 runs 12 residues. The CDR3 sequence: CAGSPRGDEQFF. The CDR3, as DNA: TGTGCCGGCAGTCCGCGGGGGGATGAGCAGTTCTTC.

The rearrangement uses TRBV12-3 or TRBV12-4 and TRBJ1-6; D unclear. This CDR3 has 14 residues. V was cut by 8 bases and J by 6 bases, with 14 bases left in between. The CDR3 region has the DNA TGTGCCAGCGCCTCTAGGGCGGGTAATTCACCCCTCCACTTT. This translates into CASASRAGNSPLHF.

This sequence joins TRBV20-1 and TRBJ2-4; D call uncertain. The CDR3 is 15 residues long. The V end was cut by 3 bases, the J end by 0 bases, with 12 bases between. Per the germline V gene, CDR1 is DFQATT and CDR2 is SNEGSKA (reference sequence). CDR3 residues: CSARGSFGAKNIQYF. CDR3 in DNA: TGCAGTGCTAGGGGGTCCTTTGGAGCCAAAAACATTCAGTACTTC.

On this clonotype itself: One end of the junction varies from germline; a read error may be responsible. V usage is TRBV7-3 and J usage is TRBJ1-2; 9 bases are a match to TRBD1. The CDR3 runs 18 residues. CDR1 is SGHTA and CDR2 is FQGTGA in the germline V gene. As DNA, the CDR3 is TGCGCCAGCAGCTTAACCCCGGCGGGGACAGGGTTTGCCTATGGCTACACCTTC. It yields the protein CASSLTPAGTGFAYGYTF.

With regard to this clonotype: The junction and the germline gene differ at one end; a read error may be behind it. The CDR3 DNA reads TGTACCAGCAGCGTAGGGGGTTCCCCACCCTACGAGCAGTACTTC. Its protein product is CTSSVGGSPPYEQYF. The J gene is TRBJ2-5, the V gene TRBV9, with D perhaps matching TRBD1 (6 bases). The DNA end favors TRBJ2-7, so the J call may be wrong. CDR3 length equals 15 residues. Germline CDR1 and CDR2: SGDLS and YYNGEE.

The chain combines TRBV5-6 with TRBJ2-1, with unresolved D. There are 17 residues in the CDR3. From germline, CDR1 is SGHDT and CDR2 YYEEEE. V gave up 4 bases and J gave up 0 bases, with 17 bases separating them. CDR3 in amino acids: CASSSLTGVTSYNEQFF. Here the CDR3 DNA reads TGTGCCAGCAGCAGTCTGACTGGCGTAACCTCCTACAATGAGCAGTTCTTC.

The chain is built from TRBV7-8 and TRBJ2-3, with D perhaps TRBD2 (5 bases). Germline CDR1 SGHVS, CDR2 FQNEAQ. The V and J ends lost 3 bases and 5 bases respectively, with 15 bases between them. The CDR3 has 15 residues. CDR3 nucleotide sequence: TGTGCCAGCAGCTTGTGGGAGAGATTCAGAGATACGCAGTATTTT. It encodes CASSLWERFRDTQYF.

This clonotype was observed a few times. The V call is TRBV7-8, the J call TRBJ1-1; D gene ambiguous. CDR3 size: 13 residues. V lost 2 bases to trimming and J lost 7 bases, with 11 bases between them. Germline assignment: CDR1 SGHVS and CDR2 FQNEAQ. The chain's CDR3 is CASSLMTPDEAFF. The CDR3 DNA sequence: TGTGCCAGCAGCTTAATGACACCCGATGAAGCTTTCTTT.

CDR3 coding DNA: TGCGCCAGCAGCCAAGATGGTAGTGCTTACAATGAGCAGTTCTTC. This sequence encodes CASSQDGSAYNEQFF. The chain combines TRBV4-3 with TRBJ2-1; D gene uncertain. Trimming pared 0 bases from V and 4 bases from J, leaving 10 bases between. Germline V CDR1 and CDR2: LGHNA, YSLEER. The CDR3 totals 15 residues.

This clonotype was counted once. This may arise from a read error, as a much more abundant clone is one base away. The V gene is TRBV7-9, the J gene TRBJ2-1; possibly TRBD2 for D (7 bases). Trimming cost V 0 bases and J 9 bases, with 12 bases left between them. This CDR3 has 14 residues. Germline V gene lookup returns CDR1 SEHNR and CDR2 FQNEAQ (reference sequence). CDR3 protein: CASSLAGGLCEQFF. Written as DNA, the CDR3 is TGTGCCAGCAGCTTAGCGGGGGGGCTCTGTGAGCAGTTCTTC. Drawing the rest from reference TRBV7-9 and TRBJ2-1, the complete variable domain is DTGVSQNPRHKITKRGQNVTFRCDPISEHNRLYWYRQTLGQGPEFLTYFQNEAQLEKSRLLSDRFSAERPKGSFSTLEIQRTEQGDSAMYLCASSLAGGLCEQFFGPGTRLTVL.

The gene calls are TRBV25-1 and TRBJ2-5; D remains unclear. Germline loops: CDR1 MGHDK, CDR2 SYGVNS. The CDR3 consists of 12 residues. The germline V and J ends were trimmed by 6 bases and 5 bases, with 10 bases remaining between them. The CDR3 DNA follows: TGTGCCAGCAGATACCTGTTTGAGACCCAGTACTTC. It specifies CASRYLFETQYF.

This clonotype was seen a few times. The chain links TRBV5-1 to TRBJ2-7, with 14 positions matching TRBD2. Trimming took 1 base from V and 2 from J; bases not matched to a gene: 26. CDR1 and CDR2 (germline): SGHRS, YFSETQ. The CDR3 has 24 amino acids. In DNA, the CDR3 is TGCGCCAGCAGCTTGCAAACACGGGACAGGGGACTAGCGGGGGAAAAATATAAAACCTACGAGCAGTACTTC. As protein: CASSLQTRDRGLAGEKYKTYEQYF.

The chain is built from TRBV11-1 and TRBJ2-4, with D tentatively TRBD2 (6 bases). The last part of the DNA fits TRBJ2-5 better; the J call may be wrong. Germline loops: CDR1 SGHAT, CDR2 FQDESV (reference sequence). The CDR3 has 18 residues. CDR3 in amino acids: CASSWGRLTERGEETQYF. Written as DNA, the CDR3 is TGTGCCAGCAGCTGGGGGAGGTTAACGGAGCGAGGGGAAGAGACCCAGTACTTC.

The chain joins TRBV20-1 to TRBJ1-6, with 11 positions matching TRBD1. The V segment lost 0 bases and the J segment 7 bases; nucleotides outside the gene matches: 5. Looked up from germline, CDR1 is DFQATT and CDR2 is SNEGSKA (reference sequence). This CDR3 spans 16 amino acids. CDR3 nucleotides: TGCAGTGCTAGAGATTCCGGGACAGGGGGAAATTCACCCCTCCACTTT. The encoded protein is CSARDSGTGGNSPLHF.

This clonotype has only a few counts. V is TRBV4-1 and J is TRBJ2-1; D is possibly TRBD1 (6 bases). The CDR3 loop spans 18 amino acids. V shed 0 bases and J shed 9 bases, with 24 bases lying between them. Looked up from germline, CDR1 is MGHRA and CDR2 is YSYEKL. The CDR3 here is CASSQDLAGVRIGSEQFF. The CDR3 coding sequence is TGCGCCAGCAGCCAAGATTTAGCAGGGGTAAGAATTGGGAGTGAGCAGTTCTTC.

The rearrangement links TRBV14 to TRBJ1-2; 10 nucleotides match TRBD1. The CDR3 is 16 amino acids. The J segment lost 3 bases and the V segment lost 3 bases, leaving 7 bases of the junction unmatched. The germline V gene has CDR1 SGHDN and CDR2 FVKESK. The CDR3 nucleotides read TGTGCCAGCAGCCAGACGACAGGGGGCAGGTACTATGGCTACACCTTC. Residues: CASSQTTGGRYYGYTF.

This chain links TRBV18 with TRBJ2-7, with 8 bases aligning to TRBD1. Germline trimming cut 3 bases from V and 0 bases from J; bases unmatched to any gene: 7. The V gene's germline CDR1 is KGHSH and CDR2 LQKENI. The CDR3 sequence is 16 residues long. The CDR3 spells CASSPKGTGGSYEQYF. The CDR3 nucleotides read TGTGCCAGCTCACCTAAAGGGACAGGTGGCTCCTACGAGCAGTACTTC.

The chain combines TRBV27 with TRBJ1-5; 7 positions agree with TRBD1. The CDR3 is made up of 13 amino acids. Looked up from germline, CDR1 is MNHEY and CDR2 is SMNVEV (reference sequence). The J segment lost 9 bases and the V segment lost 5 bases, leaving 7 bases of the junction unmatched. This CDR3 reads CASSGTVNGPQHF. CDR3 DNA: TGTGCCAGCAGTGGGACAGTAAACGGGCCCCAGCATTTT.

This clonotype was counted a single time. The chain joins TRBV2 to TRBJ2-4, with D perhaps matching TRBD1 or TRBD2 (5 bases each). The CDR3 length is 12 residues. Trimming pared 6 bases from V and 14 bases from J, leaving 17 bases between. Per germline, CDR1 SNHLY and CDR2 FYNNEI. CDR3 coding DNA: TGTGCCAGCAGACCCACAACCGGGGCCGAGTACTTC. This sequence encodes CASRPTTGAEYF.

The genes are TRBV11-2 and TRBJ2-1, with D possibly matching TRBD2 (5 bases). V was cut by 4 bases and J by 8 bases, with 12 bases left in between. The CDR3 consists of 13 residues. Germline V lookup: CDR1 SGHAT, CDR2 FQNNGV. The CDR3 DNA sequence: TGTGCCAGCAGCTACGGGGTCGGATATGAGCAGTTCTTC. This gives the protein CASSYGVGYEQFF. Using reference TRBV11-2 and TRBJ2-1 for the parts outside the CDR3, the full variable domain is EAGVAQSPRYKIIEKRQSVAFWCNPISGHATLYWYQQILGQGPKLLIQFQNNGVVDDSQLPKDRFSAERLKGVDSTLKIQPAKLEDSAVYLCASSYGVGYEQFFGPGTRLTVL.

The J gene is TRBJ2-3, the V gene TRBV7-8, with D hard to call. The germline V gene has CDR1 SGHVS and CDR2 FQNEAQ. V lost 1 base and J lost 0, with 8 bases in between. This CDR3 comprises 15 residues. The CDR3 sequence is CASSLEDPSTDTQYF. In nucleotides, the CDR3 is TGTGCCAGCAGCTTAGAGGACCCGAGCACAGATACGCAGTATTTT.

The chain carries TRBV6-6 and TRBJ2-5; 12 bases map to TRBD1. V shed 6 bases, J shed 5 bases, and the junction held 10 bases outside the gene matches. The germline V gene has CDR1 MNHNY and CDR2 SVGAGI (reference sequence). The CDR3 contains 16 residues. CDR3 in DNA: TGTGCCAGCAGCCCCAGGGGACAGGGGGCGCGGGAGACCCAGTACTTC. It yields the protein CASSPRGQGARETQYF.